Below, 17 T cell receptor beta chains from the same sample are listed, as sequenced in a study of blood T cell repertoires in COVID-19. Data came from immunoSEQ multiplex PCR; TCRdb stores just in-frame clones and leaves some out. Of roughly 180,000 clones in the sample, under 85% were seen once. Sequencing used peripheral blood. All receptors come from an older man with COVID-19, enrolled during active disease.

This sequence joins TRBV5-1 and TRBJ2-1; 8 positions match TRBD1. The germline CDR1 and CDR2 sequences are SGHRS and YFSETQ. The CDR3 spans 14 residues. V lost 4 bases to trimming and J lost 7 bases; unmatched junction nucleotides: 7. This chain's CDR3 is CASSDGQGGNEQFF. The CDR3 DNA sequence: TGCGCCAGCAGCGACGGACAGGGTGGGAATGAGCAGTTCTTC.

The chain links TRBV2 to TRBJ2-1; 8 bases align to TRBD1. V dropped 6 bases and J dropped 2; count of bases not matched to a gene: 9. In germline, CDR1 is SNHLY, CDR2 FYNNEI. The CDR3 sequence is 16 residues long. CDR3: CASSWDRSLTYNEQFF. CDR3 nucleotides: TGTGCCAGCAGCTGGGACAGGTCATTAACCTACAATGAGCAGTTCTTC.

This chain links TRBV19 with TRBJ1-1; weak D call: TRBD1 (6 bases). Germline V gives CDR1 LNHDA, CDR2 SQIVND (reference sequence). Trimming left V 3 bases short and J 1 base short, with 6 bases between. The CDR3 is 13 residues long. The CDR3 sequence: CASSMTGNTEAFF. The DNA for the CDR3 is TGTGCCAGTAGTATGACAGGGAACACTGAAGCTTTCTTT. Combining the CDR3 with reference TRBV19 and TRBJ1-1 gives the whole variable domain DGGITQSPKYLFRKEGQNVTLSCEQNLNHDAMYWYRQDPGQGLRLIYYSQIVNDFQKGDIAEGYSVSREKKESFPLTVTSAQKNPTAFYLCASSMTGNTEAFFGQGTRLTVV.

The V gene is TRBV6-2 or TRBV6-3, the J gene TRBJ1-6; D is unclear. CDR3 length: 16 amino acids. Germline CDR1 and CDR2: MNHEY and SVGEGT. The V and J ends lost 0 bases and 7 bases respectively, with 13 bases between them. This CDR3 reads CASSYSPRERNSPLHF. CDR3 nucleotides: TGTGCCAGCAGTTACTCCCCGCGGGAAAGGAATTCACCCCTCCACTTT.

This clone was observed a few times. The chain has TRBV7-2 and TRBJ1-1; the D gene is possibly TRBD1 (6 bases). The germline V and J ends were trimmed by 0 bases and 1 base, with 9 bases remaining between them. Germline values: CDR1 SGHTA, CDR2 FQGNSA. This CDR3 contains 15 residues. CDR3 coding DNA: TGTGCCAGCAGCTTAGCGCCAGGGGCGAACACTGAAGCTTTCTTT. It codes for CASSLAPGANTEAFF.

This clone occurred once. The V and J genes are TRBV18 and TRBJ1-2, with D tentatively TRBD1 (6 bases). Looked up from germline, CDR1 is KGHSH and CDR2 is LQKENI. CDR3 length: 13 amino acids. V lost 0 bases, J lost 7 bases, and 9 bases lay in between. CDR3: CASSPPGGPGYTF. The CDR3 region has the DNA TGTGCCAGCTCACCACCCGGGGGGCCTGGCTACACCTTC.

The chain joins TRBV3-1 (or the pseudogene TRBV3-2) to TRBJ2-1; 14 nucleotides line up with TRBD2. V was clipped by 2 bases and J by 9 bases; unmatched bases: 3. This CDR3 spans 15 amino acids. Looked up from germline, CDR1 is LGHDT and CDR2 is YNNKEL (reference sequence). CDR3 sequence (DNA): TGTGCCAGCAGCCAAACCGGGACTAGCGGGAGTGAGCAGTTCTTC. Its protein product is CASSQTGTSGSEQFF.

Only a few counts were recorded for this clone. V gene TRBV5-1 combines with J gene TRBJ2-3, with D unclear. The length of the CDR3 is 12 residues. V lost 5 bases, J lost 5 bases, and 9 bases lay in between. Germline CDR1 and CDR2: SGHRS and YFSETQ. The DNA of the CDR3 is TGCGCCAGCAGTGAAGAGTTAGATACGCAGTATTTT. It translates to CASSEELDTQYF.

The chain links TRBV7-9 to TRBJ1-3; perhaps TRBD1 as D (5 bases). V gave up 2 bases and J gave up 6 bases, with 11 bases separating them. Germline V lookup: CDR1 SEHNR, CDR2 FQNEAQ (reference sequence). This CDR3 region has 14 residues. CDR3 sequence: CASSLNRPENTIYF. Here the CDR3 DNA reads TGTGCCAGCAGCTTAAACAGGCCCGAAAACACCATATATTTT.

This clone has only one observation. This CDR3 is CASSLGIPGQVGEKLFF. In nucleotides, the CDR3 is TGTGCCAGCAGCTTAGGGATACCGGGACAGGTGGGCGAAAAACTGTTTTTT. The chain recombines TRBV7-8 with TRBJ1-4, with 8 bases matching TRBD1. The CDR3 is made up of 17 amino acids. CDR1 SGHVS and CDR2 FQNEAQ come from the germline V gene. V shed 1 base and J 8 bases; nucleotides not matched to a gene: 12. Based on the CDR3 plus reference TRBV7-8 and TRBJ1-4, the full variable domain is GAGVSQSPRYKVAKRGQDVALRCDPISGHVSLFWYQQALGQGPEFLTYFQNEAQLDKSGLPSDRFFAERPEGSVSTLKIQRTQQEDSAVYLCASSLGIPGQVGEKLFFGSGTQLSVL.

This clone occurred a few times. This sequence joins TRBV9 and TRBJ1-1; 7 bases align to TRBD1. The CDR3 is 13 amino acids. V gave up 5 bases and J gave up 4 bases; unmatched junction bases: 5. The germline CDR1 and CDR2 sequences are SGDLS and YYNGEE. CDR3 region: CASSYDRATEAFF. The CDR3 coding sequence is TGTGCCAGCAGTTATGACAGGGCCACTGAAGCTTTCTTT.

This chain connects TRBV3-1 (or the pseudogene TRBV3-2) to TRBJ2-1; TRBD1 agrees at 7 bases. The V gene end was trimmed by 1 base and the J gene end by 1 base; junction bases not matched to a gene: 1. This CDR3 is built from 15 residues. Germline assignment: CDR1 LGHDT and CDR2 YNNKEL (reference sequence). The chain's CDR3 is CASSQGTGSYNEQFF. The DNA of the CDR3 is TGTGCCAGCAGCCAAGGGACAGGATCCTACAATGAGCAGTTCTTC.

The chain joins TRBV19 to TRBJ2-3; D possibly corresponds to TRBD1 (6 bases). V lost 3 bases and J 0 bases, leaving 16 bases between the germline ends. Germline CDR1 reads LNHDA; CDR2 reads SQIVND (reference sequence). The CDR3 is 17 residues long. CDR3 bases: TGTGCCAGTAGTATCCCCACGGACAGCCTTAGCACAGATACGCAGTATTTT. Translating it yields CASSIPTDSLSTDTQYF.

The J gene is TRBJ2-5, the V gene TRBV10-1; the D gene is possibly TRBD1 (6 bases). The CDR3 is 14 amino acids. V lost 3 bases, J lost 4 bases, and 12 bases lay in between. Germline V lookup: CDR1 WNHNN, CDR2 SYGVQD (reference sequence). The CDR3 DNA is TGCGCCAGCAGTGACAGGGGCCTTCGAGAGACCCAGTACTTC. Translated, it gives CASSDRGLRETQYF.

The V call is TRBV28, the J call TRBJ1-4, with D tentatively TRBD1 (5 bases). Germline CDR1 is MDHEN and CDR2 is SYDVKM. V gave up 3 bases and J gave up 4 bases, with 12 bases separating them. CDR3 length: 15 residues. The CDR3 reads CASSLFVQGNEKLFF. The CDR3 DNA sequence: TGTGCCAGCAGTTTGTTCGTCCAGGGTAATGAAAAACTGTTTTTT.

In DNA, the CDR3 is TGTGCCAGCAGTTTTCCGGGACAGGGTATCGATGAGCAGTTCTTC. This encodes CASSFPGQGIDEQFF. V is TRBV27 and J is TRBJ2-1; 9 nucleotides line up with TRBD1. V lost 3 bases and J lost 8; bases outside the gene matches: 8. Germline CDR1 is MNHEY and CDR2 is SMNVEV (reference sequence). The CDR3 sequence is 15 residues long.

The genes are TRBV7-9 and TRBJ1-1; the match to TRBD1 covers 7 bases. V dropped 4 bases and J dropped 10; count of bases not matched to a gene: 6. The CDR3 totals 12 residues. Per the germline V gene, CDR1 is SEHNR and CDR2 is FQNEAQ (reference sequence). The CDR3 protein is CASSSQGDTAFF. The CDR3 DNA follows: TGTGCCAGCAGCTCTCAGGGGGATACAGCTTTCTTT.